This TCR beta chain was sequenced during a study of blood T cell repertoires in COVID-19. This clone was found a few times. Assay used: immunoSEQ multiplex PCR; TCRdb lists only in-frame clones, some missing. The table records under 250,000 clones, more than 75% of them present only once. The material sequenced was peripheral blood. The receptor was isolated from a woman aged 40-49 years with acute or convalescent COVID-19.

CDR3 in DNA: TGTGCCAGCAGCTTGATCAGGATTACGAACACCGGGGAGCTGTTTTTT. It is translated as CASSLIRITNTGELFF. The chain links TRBV7-8 to TRBJ2-2; unclear D gene. Between the trimmed V and J ends, which lost 3 bases and 0 bases, there was a span of 11 bases. The CDR3 runs to 16 residues. Germline loops: CDR1 SGHVS, CDR2 FQNEAQ.